Each of the 31 T cell receptor beta chains below was sequenced from the same sample in a study of blood T cells in healthy people across ages. A second roughly 6 to 12 cycle PCR used barcoded and J-beta primers. TCRdb re-called the 5' RACE reads through MiXCR, storing one row per CDR3 protein. The sample shows 1 million to 1.2 million distinct CDR3 sequences, roughly two fifths of them seen only once. The sample comprised blood. These receptors were collected from a young man in good health.

The V call is TRBV18, the J call TRBJ1-1; D unclear. Trimming left V 2 bases short and J 3 bases short, with 13 bases between. The germline gives CDR1 KGHSH, CDR2 LQKENI. The CDR3 totals 15 residues. CDR3 loop: CASSPVGIADTEAFF. CDR3 DNA: TGTGCCAGCTCACCAGTTGGCATTGCAGACACTGAAGCTTTCTTT.

This chain's CDR3 is CASSYRALYYGYTF. CDR3 coding DNA: TGTGCCAGCAGTTATCGAGCATTATACTATGGCTACACCTTC. The chain employs TRBV6-5 and TRBJ1-2; D is ambiguous. The CDR3 is 14 residues long. The V end was cut by 3 bases, the J end by 3 bases, with 11 bases between. The germline CDR1 and CDR2 sequences are MNHEY and SVGAGI.

The chain is built from TRBV12-3 or TRBV12-4 and TRBJ1-5; D may be TRBD1 (6 bases). The CDR3 is made up of 15 amino acids. V shed 1 base and J shed 1 base, with 8 bases lying between them. CDR3 in amino acids: CASSLDRVSNQPQHF. For the CDR3, the DNA is TGTGCCAGCAGTTTAGACAGGGTAAGCAATCAGCCCCAGCATTTT.

The sample holds a few counts of this clonotype. This rearrangement joins TRBV3-1 to TRBJ2-5; D remains unclear. Per germline, CDR1 LGHDT and CDR2 YNNKEL (reference sequence). The CDR3 sequence is 13 residues long. V lost 4 bases and J 3 bases, leaving 9 bases between the germline ends. CDR3 in DNA: TGTGCCAGCAGCCTAGTGGGGAAAGAGACCCAGTACTTC. It translates to CASSLVGKETQYF.

A word on this clonotype: One end of the junction does not line up with germline, which may come from a read error. In nucleotides, the CDR3 is TGTGTCAGCAGCTTAACCGGGACTGGGAGTGATACGCAGTATTTT. Protein: CVSSLTGTGSDTQYF. V gene TRBV7-2 combines with J gene TRBJ2-3; tentatively, D is TRBD2 (6 bases). The CDR3 consists of 15 residues. Germline CDR1 and CDR2: SGHTA and FQGNSA.

The V and J genes are TRBV10-3 and TRBJ1-1, with TRBD1 matching 12 bases. CDR1 is ENHRY, CDR2 SYGVKD, per germline. The junction had 12 bases not matched to a gene; V was cut back by 10 bases and J by 12 bases. This CDR3 comprises 13 residues. CDR3 sequence: CASHPGQGAATFF. Here the CDR3 DNA reads TGTGCCAGCCACCCGGGACAGGGGGCAGCGACTTTCTTT.

CDR3 protein: CSARTGAFDGYTF. The CDR3 DNA reads as TGCAGTGCTAGAACAGGGGCATTTGATGGCTACACCTTC. This chain links TRBV20-1 with TRBJ1-2; 7 bases are a match to TRBD1. Trimming took 2 bases from V and 6 from J; bases not matched to a gene: 6. The CDR3 has 13 amino acids. Germline V gives CDR1 DFQATT, CDR2 SNEGSKA (reference sequence).

This clonotype showed up just a few times. The V and J genes are TRBV3-1 and TRBJ2-4; D may correspond to TRBD1 or TRBD2 (5 bases each). The V and J ends lost 0 bases and 8 bases respectively, with 14 bases between them. Germline lookup yields CDR1 LGHDT and CDR2 YNNKEL (reference sequence). The CDR3 consists of 15 residues. The CDR3, as DNA: TGTGCCAGCAGCCAAGATCCAGGGACCATAGACATTCAGTACTTC. Amino acid sequence: CASSQDPGTIDIQYF. The entire variable domain, with the rest obtained from reference TRBV3-1 and TRBJ2-4, is as follows: DTAVSQTPKYLVTQMGNDKSIKCEQNLGHDTMYWYKQDSKKFLKIMFSYNNKELIINETVPNRFSPKSPDKAHLNLHINSLELGDSAVYFCASSQDPGTIDIQYFGAGTRLSVL.

V gene TRBV9 combines with J gene TRBJ2-1; 10 bases fit TRBD2. Per the germline V gene, CDR1 is SGDLS and CDR2 is YYNGEE. Trimming removed 0 bases from V and 0 bases from J; junction bases left unmatched: 0. The CDR3 spans 16 residues. DNA of the CDR3: TGTGCCAGCAGCGTAGGGACTAGCGGCTCCTACAATGAGCAGTTCTTC. Protein product: CASSVGTSGSYNEQFF.

V gene TRBV28 combines with J gene TRBJ1-2, with D possibly TRBD1 on 5 matching bases. CDR3 length equals 13 residues. The germline V and J ends were trimmed by 5 bases and 7 bases, with 14 bases remaining between them. CDR1 MDHEN and CDR2 SYDVKM come from the germline V gene. CDR3 coding DNA: TGTGCCAGCAGTACCTCGGGGGGACCTGGCTACACCTTC. It encodes CASSTSGGPGYTF.

Here the CDR3 reads CSVEDLQGGGGKGQYF. CDR3 coding DNA: TGCAGCGTTGAAGATCTTCAGGGAGGCGGGGGAAAAGGGCAGTACTTC. The rearrangement uses TRBV29-1 and TRBJ2-7, with TRBD2 matching 7 bases. Germline CDR1 and CDR2: SQVTM and ANQGSEA. J gave up 9 bases and V 0 bases, and 17 bases lay outside the gene matches. CDR3 length: 16 residues.

Details on this clonotype: A read error may account for a junction end that differs from germline. In DNA form, the CDR3 reads TGTGCCGGCAGCGAAGGACTAGTCCTCGACGAGCAGTACTTC. It translates to CAGSEGLVLDEQYF. The chain has TRBV9 and TRBJ2-7; TRBD2 matches at 7 bases. This CDR3 spans 14 amino acids. Germline V gives CDR1 SGDLS, CDR2 YYNGEE.

The chain joins TRBV4-1 to TRBJ2-3, with 8 bases lining up with TRBD2. Germline CDR1 reads MGHRA; CDR2 reads YSYEKL. V shed 1 base and J 7 bases; nucleotides not matched to a gene: 16. The CDR3 is 18 amino acids. For the CDR3, the DNA is TGCGCCAGCAGCCAAGTCGATCTCGTCGGGGGGGCCTACTATACGCAGTATTTT. Its protein product is CASSQVDLVGGAYYTQYF.

This rearrangement joins TRBV10-3 to TRBJ1-2; perhaps TRBD1 as D (6 bases). The germline V gene encodes CDR1 ENHRY and CDR2 SYGVKD. Trimming left V 9 bases short and J 1 base short, with 15 bases between. CDR3 length: 14 amino acids. The CDR3 spells CAIAGTKVNYGYTF. The CDR3 DNA follows: TGTGCCATAGCCGGGACAAAAGTTAACTATGGCTACACCTTC.

The chain joins TRBV6-2 or TRBV6-3 to TRBJ1-1; 9 bases align to TRBD1. Trimming cost V 8 bases and J 4 bases; bases outside gene matches: 5. This CDR3 is built from 13 residues. Germline V gives CDR1 MNHEY, CDR2 SVGEGT. CDR3 nucleotides: TGTGCCAGCGGGGGACAGGGCGGCACTGAAGCTTTCTTT. It translates to CASGGQGGTEAFF.

This clonotype appeared once. The V gene is TRBV27, the J gene TRBJ2-4, with 13 bases fitting TRBD2. The CDR3 consists of 22 residues. The J segment lost 13 bases and the V segment lost 2 bases, leaving 29 bases of the junction unmatched. The V gene's germline CDR1 is MNHEY and CDR2 SMNVEV (reference sequence). CDR3 protein: CASSLGEVLGLAGFHSYNEQYF. In DNA, the CDR3 is TGTGCCAGCAGTTTAGGTGAAGTTTTGGGACTAGCGGGGTTTCACTCCTACAATGAGCAGTACTTC.

Regarding this clonotype: One end of the junction is discordant with germline, which a read error may explain. The rearrangement uses TRBV4-3 and TRBJ2-4; D possibly uses TRBD1 or TRBD2 (5 bases each). This CDR3 comprises 13 residues. CDR1 and CDR2 from the germline V gene are LGHNA and YSLEER. The CDR3 loop reads CAGSQGPGREQYF. The CDR3 region has the DNA TGCGCCGGCAGCCAGGGACCAGGCCGAGAGCAGTACTTC.

This chain joins TRBV27 and TRBJ1-5; perhaps TRBD1 as D (5 bases). Germline V gene data show CDR1 as MNHEY and CDR2 as SMNVEV (reference sequence). Trimming cost V 8 bases and J 6 bases, with 17 bases left between them. CDR3 length: 14 residues. For the CDR3, the DNA is TGTGCCAGCGGTACCTCAGGGTTTCCTCAGCCCCAGCATTTT. This codes for CASGTSGFPQPQHF.

V gene TRBV28 combines with J gene TRBJ1-2; no definite D call. Per the germline V gene, CDR1 is MDHEN and CDR2 is SYDVKM. The CDR3 is 14 amino acids. V gave up 8 bases and J gave up 2 bases, with 15 bases separating them. CDR3 in amino acids: CASGLSRGNYGYTF. Written as DNA, the CDR3 is TGTGCCAGCGGGTTGTCCCGAGGGAACTATGGCTACACCTTC.

This chain connects TRBV7-9 to TRBJ2-5, with D perhaps being TRBD1 or TRBD2 (5 bases each). Gene TRBJ2-7 matches the end of the DNA better, so the J call may be wrong. Looked up from germline, CDR1 is SEHNR and CDR2 is FQNEAQ (reference sequence). The CDR3 sequence is 14 residues long. CDR3 sequence (DNA): TGTGCCAGCAGAACCGGGACCCCCACCGTCGAGCAGTACTTC. Its protein product is CASRTGTPTVEQYF.

V usage is TRBV6-6 and J usage is TRBJ1-5, with D possibly being TRBD1 (5 bases). The CDR3 spans 16 residues. Germline values: CDR1 MNHNY, CDR2 SVGAGI (reference sequence). V was clipped by 0 bases and J by 1 base, with 10 bases between them. CDR3 amino acids: CASSYSGRASNQPQHF. CDR3 sequence (DNA): TGTGCCAGCAGTTACTCGGGCAGGGCGAGCAATCAGCCCCAGCATTTT.

This chain links TRBV5-1 with TRBJ2-1, with TRBD2 matching over 8 bases. This CDR3 is built from 16 residues. CDR1 is SGHRS and CDR2 is YFSETQ in the germline V gene. V shed 2 bases and J 3 bases; nucleotides not matched to a gene: 7. CDR3 DNA: TGCGCCAGCAGCTTCAGGGGACGGGGGGGCTACAATGAGCAGTTCTTC. It specifies CASSFRGRGGYNEQFF. Together with reference TRBV5-1 and TRBJ2-1, the CDR3 gives the full variable domain: KAGVTQTPRYLIKTRGQQVTLSCSPISGHRSVSWYQQTPGQGLQFLFEYFSETQRNKGNFPGRFSGRQFSNSRSEMNVSTLELGDSALYLCASSFRGRGGYNEQFFGPGTRLTVL.

This clonotype was picked up one time. The rearrangement links TRBV21-1 to TRBJ2-1; the table names TRBD1, a call not compared with the DNA. TRBV21-1 is classified as a pseudogene. The CDR3 is made up of 14 amino acids. CDR3 bases: TGTGCCAGCAGTCGGCGGGGGTATGACAATGAGCAGTTCTTC. Protein sequence: CASSRRGYDNEQFF.

This clonotype was counted a single time. The chain has TRBV28 and TRBJ2-1; D is possibly TRBD1 (5 bases). V dropped 2 bases and J dropped 2 bases, with 7 bases sitting between them. There are 14 residues in the CDR3. The V gene's germline CDR1 is MDHEN and CDR2 SYDVKM. The CDR3: CASSLGATYNEQFF. For the CDR3, the DNA is TGTGCCAGCAGTTTAGGGGCAACCTACAATGAGCAGTTCTTC.

The chain carries TRBV3-1 and TRBJ2-1, with D possibly TRBD1 on 6 matching bases. Trimming removed 4 bases from V and 3 bases from J, with 19 bases in between. The CDR3 covers 17 residues. Germline values: CDR1 LGHDT, CDR2 YNNKEL (reference sequence). The CDR3 region is CASSLLIAGADYNEQFF. The CDR3 DNA sequence: TGTGCCAGCAGCCTCCTAATCGCAGGGGCCGACTACAATGAGCAGTTCTTC.

This clonotype was counted between two and nine times. The V call is TRBV4-2, the J call TRBJ1-2, with no clear D. This CDR3 has 14 amino acids. Germline V gene sequence: CDR1 LGHNA, CDR2 YNFKEQ. Trimming pared 0 bases from V and 8 bases from J, leaving 13 bases between. CDR3 coding DNA: TGTGCCAGCAGCCAAGATCTCGGGGTGGGAGGCTACACCTTC. Translating gives CASSQDLGVGGYTF.

This clonotype was detected only a few times. V is TRBV20-1 and J is TRBJ1-1; the D is unclear. Germline CDR1 and CDR2: DFQATT and SNEGSKA (reference sequence). V was shortened by 1 base and J by 0 bases, with 12 bases between the two germline ends. The CDR3 covers 15 residues. CDR3 region: CSARASRYMNTEAFF. CDR3 nucleotide sequence: TGCAGTGCTAGAGCGTCGCGATACATGAACACTGAAGCTTTCTTT.

In DNA, the CDR3 is TGCAGCCTCGAATCTGGAAACACCATATATTTT. Translating it yields CSLESGNTIYF. This sequence joins TRBV20-1 and TRBJ1-3; D is undetermined. Per the germline V gene, CDR1 is DFQATT and CDR2 is SNEGSKA (reference sequence). This CDR3 is built from 11 residues.

The chain has TRBV9 and TRBJ1-5; D perhaps matches TRBD1 (6 bases). The germline V gene has CDR1 SGDLS and CDR2 YYNGEE. The length of the CDR3 is 15 residues. The ends were cut back, 3 bases at V and 0 bases at J, with 10 bases in the middle. The CDR3 sequence: CASSEGGLSNQPQHF. CDR3 nucleotide sequence: TGTGCCAGCAGCGAGGGGGGACTTAGCAATCAGCCCCAGCATTTT.

This clonotype has just a few counts. The chain has TRBV3-1 and TRBJ2-2, with D tentatively TRBD1 (6 bases). This CDR3 comprises 14 residues. The germline V gene has CDR1 LGHDT and CDR2 YNNKEL (reference sequence). Trimming took off 0 bases at V and 6 bases at J, with 8 bases between the two ends. Written as DNA, the CDR3 is TGTGCCAGCAGCCAAGATCCAGGGGCCGGGGAGCTGTTTTTT. The encoded protein is CASSQDPGAGELFF.

This clonotype has only a few counts. V usage is TRBV4-1 and J usage is TRBJ1-4, with D perhaps TRBD1 (6 bases). The CDR3 has 18 amino acids. CDR1 MGHRA and CDR2 YSYEKL come from the germline V gene. V lost 0 bases, J lost 8 bases, and 22 bases lay in between. The CDR3 loop reads CASSQDTAAQERGEKLFF. DNA for the CDR3: TGCGCCAGCAGCCAAGACACCGCGGCACAGGAGAGGGGGGAAAAACTGTTTTTT.